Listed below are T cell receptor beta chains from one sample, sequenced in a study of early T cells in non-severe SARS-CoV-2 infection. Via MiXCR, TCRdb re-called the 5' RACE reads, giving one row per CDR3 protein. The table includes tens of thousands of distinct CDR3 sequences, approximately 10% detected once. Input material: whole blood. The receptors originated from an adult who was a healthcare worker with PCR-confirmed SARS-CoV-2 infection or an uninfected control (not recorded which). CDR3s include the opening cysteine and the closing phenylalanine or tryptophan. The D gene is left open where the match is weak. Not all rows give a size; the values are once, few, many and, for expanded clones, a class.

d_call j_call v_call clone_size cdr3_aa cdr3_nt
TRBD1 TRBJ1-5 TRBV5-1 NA CASSVTGGGNQPQHF TGCGCCAGCAGCGTCACAGGGGGCGGCAATCAGCCCCAGCATTTT
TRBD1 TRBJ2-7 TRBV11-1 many CASSRQGAGEQYF TGTGCCAGCAGCCGGCAGGGGGCTGGCGAGCAGTACTTC
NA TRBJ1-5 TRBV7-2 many CASSLIFRQPQHF TGTGCCAGCAGCTTAATCTTCAGGCAGCCCCAGCATTTT
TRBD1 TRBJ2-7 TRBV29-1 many CSVEKGQGVGEQYF TGCAGCGTTGAAAAGGGACAGGGTGTGGGCGAGCAGTACTTC
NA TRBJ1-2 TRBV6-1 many CASSLGFYGYTF TGTGCCAGCAGTTTAGGTTTCTATGGCTACACCTTC
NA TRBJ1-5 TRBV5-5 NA CASSLGYVNQPQHF TGTGCCAGCAGCTTGGGGTATGTTAATCAGCCCCAGCATTTT
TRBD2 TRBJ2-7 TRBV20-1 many CSARSLRAGLYEQYF TGCAGTGCTAGGTCCCTTCGAGCGGGACTATACGAGCAGTACTTC
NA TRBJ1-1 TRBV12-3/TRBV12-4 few CASKIAGGTEAFF TGTGCCAGCAAGATCGCCGGGGGCACTGAAGCTTTCTTT
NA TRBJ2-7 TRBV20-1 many CSATYGPYEQYF TGCAGTGCTACTTACGGACCTTACGAGCAGTACTTC
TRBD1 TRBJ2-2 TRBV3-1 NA CASSQRDRDTGELFF TGTGCCAGCAGCCAGAGGGACAGAGACACCGGGGAGCTGTTTTTT
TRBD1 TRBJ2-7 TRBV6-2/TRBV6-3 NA CASSRTGSYEQYF TGTGCCAGCAGTAGGACAGGATCCTACGAGCAGTACTTC
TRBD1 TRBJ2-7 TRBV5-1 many CASSRGQGIYEQYF TGCGCCAGCAGCCGTGGACAGGGGATCTACGAGCAGTACTTC
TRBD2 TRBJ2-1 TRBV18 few CASSPLLAENNEQFF TGTGCCAGCTCACCACTGCTAGCGGAAAACAATGAGCAGTTCTTC
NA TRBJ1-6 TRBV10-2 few CASSERTADNSPLHF TGCGCCAGCAGTGAGAGGACGGCCGATAATTCACCCCTCCACTTT
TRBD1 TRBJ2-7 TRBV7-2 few CASSQDRGSYEQYF TGTGCCAGCAGCCAGGACAGGGGATCCTACGAGCAGTACTTC
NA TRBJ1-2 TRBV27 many CASSSGDGYTF TGTGCCAGCAGTTCAGGTGATGGCTACACCTTC
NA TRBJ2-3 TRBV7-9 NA CASSYVGADTQYF TGTGCCAGCAGCTACGTTGGGGCTGATACGCAGTATTTT
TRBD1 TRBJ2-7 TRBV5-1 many CASSRRGQGAASGSYEQYF TGCGCCAGCAGCAGAAGGGGACAGGGGGCGGCTAGCGGATCCTACGAGCAGTACTTC
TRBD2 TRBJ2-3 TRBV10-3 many CAISEGTSGFASTDTQYF TGTGCCATCAGTGAGGGGACTAGCGGATTTGCTAGCACAGATACGCAGTATTTT
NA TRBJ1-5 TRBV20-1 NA CSARAAGAQPQHF TGCAGTGCTAGAGCGGCAGGGGCTCAGCCCCAGCATTTT
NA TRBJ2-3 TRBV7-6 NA CASSLDGKPTDTQYF TGTGCCAGCAGCTTGGATGGAAAACCCACAGATACGCAGTATTTT
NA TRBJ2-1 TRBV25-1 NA CASSPGETNEQFF TGTGCCAGCAGTCCCGGTGAGACCAATGAGCAGTTCTTC
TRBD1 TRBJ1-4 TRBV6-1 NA CASTLGQGYEKLFF TGTGCCAGCACTCTGGGACAGGGGTATGAAAAACTGTTTTTT
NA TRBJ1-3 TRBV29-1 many CSVVRGTGGNTIYF TGCAGCGTTGTTCGGGGGACCGGTGGAAACACCATATATTTT
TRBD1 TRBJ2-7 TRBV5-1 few CASSWGQGREQYF TGCGCCAGCAGCTGGGGACAGGGTCGGGAGCAGTACTTC
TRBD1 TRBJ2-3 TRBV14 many CASSPPLTGGMADTQYF TGTGCCAGCAGCCCCCCTCTGACAGGGGGCATGGCAGATACGCAGTATTTT
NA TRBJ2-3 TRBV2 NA CASTPDYTQYF TGTGCCAGCACTCCGGACTATACGCAGTATTTT
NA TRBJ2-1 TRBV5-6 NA CASSLVAGVHEQFF TGTGCCAGCAGCTTGGTGGCAGGTGTGCATGAGCAGTTCTTC
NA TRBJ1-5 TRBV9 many CASSRGVSNQPQHF TGTGCCAGCAGCCGGGGTGTGAGCAATCAGCCCCAGCATTTT
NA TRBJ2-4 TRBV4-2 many CASSQDPFRGTKNIQYF TGTGCCAGCAGCCAAGATCCCTTCCGCGGAACCAAAAACATTCAGTACTTC
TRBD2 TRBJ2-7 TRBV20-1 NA CSAARTSSYEQYF TGCAGTGCTGCCCGGACTAGCTCCTACGAGCAGTACTTC
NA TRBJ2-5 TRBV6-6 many CASSLGPAQETQYF TGTGCCAGCAGTTTAGGGCCGGCTCAAGAGACCCAGTACTTC
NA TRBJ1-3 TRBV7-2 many CASSLDRAAGNTIYF TGTGCCAGCAGCTTAGATCGGGCGGCTGGAAACACCATATATTTT
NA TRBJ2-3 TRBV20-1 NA CSALGVDTQYF TGCAGTGCTCTAGGGGTAGATACGCAGTATTTT
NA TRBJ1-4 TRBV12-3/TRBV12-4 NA CASSFLQANEKLFF TGTGCCAGCAGTTTCCTGCAGGCGAATGAAAAACTGTTTTTT
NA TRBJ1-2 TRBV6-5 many CASSYSFAGYGYTF TGTGCCAGCAGTTACTCGTTTGCCGGCTATGGCTACACCTTC
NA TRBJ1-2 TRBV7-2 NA CASSREAGRKWNYGYTF TGTGCCAGCAGCCGAGAAGCGGGAAGGAAATGGAACTATGGCTACACCTTC
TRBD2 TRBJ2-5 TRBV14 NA CASSPGTSLQETQYF TGTGCCAGCAGTCCAGGGACTAGCCTACAAGAGACCCAGTACTTC
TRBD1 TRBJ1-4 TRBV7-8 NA CASSASGTANEKLFF TGTGCCAGCAGCGCCAGCGGGACAGCTAATGAAAAACTGTTTTTT
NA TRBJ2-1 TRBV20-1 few CSASPDSYNEQFF TGCAGTGCAAGCCCCGACTCCTACAATGAGCAGTTCTTC
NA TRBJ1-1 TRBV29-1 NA CSVQDRSPGAFF TGCAGCGTTCAGGACCGCAGTCCAGGAGCTTTCTTT
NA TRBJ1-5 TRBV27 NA CASSLAGTAQPQHF TGTGCCAGCAGTTTGGCGGGGACCGCTCAGCCCCAGCATTTT
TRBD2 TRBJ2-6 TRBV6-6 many CASTRTSQRSGANVLTF TGTGCCAGCACCCGGACTAGCCAGCGCTCTGGGGCCAACGTCCTGACTTTC
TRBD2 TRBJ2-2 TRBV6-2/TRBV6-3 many CATGGLAGNTGELFF TGTGCCACCGGAGGACTAGCGGGGAACACCGGGGAGCTGTTTTTT
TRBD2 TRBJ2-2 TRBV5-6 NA CASSFLLAGGPTGELFF TGTGCCAGCAGCTTCCTTTTAGCGGGAGGGCCCACCGGGGAGCTGTTTTTT
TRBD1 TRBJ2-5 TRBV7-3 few CASSLDGQGRETQYF TGTGCCAGCAGCTTAGATGGACAGGGGAGGGAGACCCAGTACTTC
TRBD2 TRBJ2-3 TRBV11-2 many CASSLDSKASGRAQYF TGTGCCAGCAGCTTAGATTCGAAGGCTAGCGGGAGGGCGCAGTATTTT
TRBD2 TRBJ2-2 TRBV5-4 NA CASSPPGLAGANTGELFF TGTGCCAGCAGCCCCCCGGGACTAGCGGGCGCAAACACCGGGGAGCTGTTTTTT
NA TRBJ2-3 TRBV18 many CASSPGHLDTQYF TGTGCCAGCTCCCCGGGACATCTGGATACGCAGTATTTT
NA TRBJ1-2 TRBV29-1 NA CSVEGWDLGYTF TGCAGCGTTGAAGGATGGGACCTTGGCTACACCTTC
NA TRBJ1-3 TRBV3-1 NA CASSQSLRSSGNTIYF TGTGCCAGCAGCCAATCGCTCAGAAGCTCTGGAAACACCATATATTTT
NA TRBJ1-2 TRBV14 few CASSQMLGPYYGYTF TGTGCCAGCAGCCAGATGTTGGGGCCCTATTATGGCTACACCTTC
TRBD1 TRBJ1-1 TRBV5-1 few CASSLIPGGANTEAFF TGCGCCAGCAGCTTGATTCCAGGGGGCGCGAACACTGAAGCTTTCTTT